Each of the 22 T cell receptor beta chains below was sequenced from the same sample in a study of T cells in Graves' hyperthyroidism and ophthalmopathy. The investigators amplified TCR beta CDR3 regions from RNA transcripts. HTBI primers were used for first-round RT-PCR of the TCR CDR3. TCRdb analysed the multiplex PCR reads with MiXCR anew, one entry per CDR3 protein. The table includes 500,000 to 600,000 distinct CDR3 sequences, around 42% detected once. Sequenced input: peripheral blood or thyroid tissue (not recorded which). The receptor source for this set is a woman younger than 30 with Graves' hyperthyroidism.

The gene calls are TRBV25-1 and TRBJ2-7; 7 bases are shared with TRBD1. This CDR3 is built from 14 residues. The junction had 10 bases not matched to a gene; V was cut back by 6 bases and J by 5 bases. Germline CDR1 MGHDK, CDR2 SYGVNS. CDR3 sequence reads: CASSVGDRFDEQYF. The DNA of the CDR3 is TGTGCCAGCAGCGTAGGGGACAGATTCGACGAGCAGTACTTC.

The V gene is TRBV27, the J gene TRBJ1-5; the D gene is possibly TRBD1 (6 bases). The CDR3 spans 14 residues. Germline CDR1 is MNHEY and CDR2 is SMNVEV (reference sequence). Trimming removed 9 bases from V and 4 bases from J, with 16 bases in between. This chain's CDR3 is CASSTGTRNQPQHF. CDR3 DNA: TGTGCCAGTTCTACCGGGACAAGGAATCAGCCCCAGCATTTT.

At least ten counts were recorded for this clonotype. The chain has TRBV20-1 and TRBJ1-3; TRBD1 is a possible D gene (6 bases). CDR1 DFQATT and CDR2 SNEGSKA come from the germline V gene (reference sequence). V lost 3 bases and J lost 0, with 9 bases in between. The CDR3 consists of 14 residues. The CDR3 protein is CSASTGPSGNTIYF. CDR3 bases: TGCAGTGCTAGCACAGGGCCCTCTGGAAACACCATATATTTT.

This sequence joins TRBV24-1 and TRBJ1-4; no firm D call. V lost 6 bases, J lost 8 bases, and 24 bases lay in between. This CDR3 has 17 amino acids. Germline CDR1 KGHDR, CDR2 SFDVKD. The CDR3 DNA reads TGTGCCACCAGTCTCGAAGGGCGGGAAGACACCGGCGAAAAACTGTTTTTT. Residues: CATSLEGREDTGEKLFF.

This clonotype was found a few times. V and J are TRBV11-3 and TRBJ2-5, with a possible D match to TRBD1 (6 bases). Germline CDR1 SGHNT, CDR2 YENEEA. With 3 bases removed from V and 4 bases from J, the gap between germline ends came to 15 bases. This CDR3 has 15 amino acids. CDR3 region: CASSLGASMGETQYF. As DNA, the CDR3 is TGTGCCAGCAGCTTGGGGGCGTCTATGGGAGAGACCCAGTACTTC.

V gene TRBV12-3 or TRBV12-4 combines with J gene TRBJ2-5, with 10 bases lining up with TRBD1. The CDR3 runs 14 residues. Trimming at V came to 5 bases and at J to 7 bases, leaving 7 bases not matched to a gene. CDR3 protein: CASSPTGGRGTQYF. The CDR3 DNA sequence: TGTGCCAGCAGTCCGACAGGGGGCAGGGGGACCCAGTACTTC.

Many counts were recorded for this clonotype. V and J are TRBV5-1 and TRBJ2-5, with TRBD2 as a possible D gene (5 bases). This CDR3 is 15 amino acids long. V lost 5 bases and J lost 2, with 16 bases in between. Germline assignment: CDR1 SGHRS and CDR2 YFSETQ. The CDR3 DNA reads TGCGCCAGCAGTCCATCGCTAGCTGTACAAGAGACCCAGTACTTC. Translated, it gives CASSPSLAVQETQYF.

This clonotype was recorded a few times. This chain links TRBV4-1 with TRBJ2-7, with D perhaps matching TRBD1 or TRBD2 (5 bases each). Trimming removed 0 bases at V and 2 bases at J, with 11 bases between. CDR1 and CDR2 from the germline V gene are MGHRA and YSYEKL. This CDR3 is 15 amino acids long. In DNA, the CDR3 is TGCGCCAGCAGCCAAGAGTTGAGGGGTCCCTACGAGCAGTACTTC. Amino acid sequence: CASSQELRGPYEQYF.

This clonotype has only a few counts. J is TRBJ2-7 and V is TRBV6-1; D is uncertain. Trimming shortened V by 5 bases and J by 4 bases, and 15 bases separated the two germline ends. Looked up from germline, CDR1 is MNHNS and CDR2 is SASEGT. The CDR3 has 14 amino acids. CDR3 sequence reads: CASSTTRSFYEQYF. DNA for the CDR3: TGTGCCAGCAGTACTACGCGGAGTTTTTACGAGCAGTACTTC.

This clonotype was detected ten times or more. The chain uses TRBV7-6 and TRBJ2-7, with a possible D match to TRBD1 (6 bases). The CDR3 length is 13 residues. The V gene lost 4 bases and the J gene lost 2 bases, with 9 bases spanning the gap. The germline CDR1 and CDR2 sequences are SGHVS and FNYEAQ. CDR3 amino acids: CASSWDITYEQYF. The CDR3 DNA reads as TGTGCCAGCAGCTGGGACATAACCTACGAGCAGTACTTC.

This clonotype was observed many times. V and J are TRBV29-1 and TRBJ1-5; D may be TRBD1 (5 bases). V was trimmed by 6 bases and J by 7 bases, leaving 16 bases between them. CDR1 and CDR2 from the germline V gene are SQVTM and ANQGSEA. The CDR3 contains 13 residues. CDR3 bases: TGCAGCGTAGGATGGGGGGGTTCCCAGCCCCAGCATTTT. It translates to CSVGWGGSQPQHF.

This clonotype was counted ten times or more. V gene TRBV20-1 combines with J gene TRBJ2-7; TRBD1 matches at 10 bases. The germline V gene encodes CDR1 DFQATT and CDR2 SNEGSKA (reference sequence). The CDR3 loop spans 14 amino acids. DNA for the CDR3: TGCAGGGCAGCCCGGGACAGGGGAACCTACGAGCAGTACTTC. It codes for CRAARDRGTYEQYF.

Many counts were recorded for this clonotype. The chain carries TRBV20-1 and TRBJ2-7; TRBD1 matches at 10 bases. V trimming: 4 bases; J trimming: 2 bases; junction bases outside the gene matches: 5. CDR3 length: 14 residues. Germline V CDR1 and CDR2: DFQATT, SNEGSKA (reference sequence). The CDR3 reads CSAKGQGNTYEQYF. CDR3 coding DNA: TGCAGTGCTAAGGGACAGGGGAACACCTACGAGCAGTACTTC.

The gene calls are TRBV6-6 and TRBJ2-2, with 7 positions matching TRBD2. Germline CDR1 MNHNY, CDR2 SVGAGI (reference sequence). The CDR3 has 17 amino acids. V shed 6 bases, J shed 0 bases, and the junction held 10 bases outside the gene matches. This CDR3 is CASRLARHQTNTGELFF. The CDR3 coding sequence is TGTGCCAGCAGACTAGCGAGACACCAAACGAACACCGGGGAGCTGTTTTTT.

This clonotype was counted at least ten times. This rearrangement joins TRBV11-3 to TRBJ1-3, with 8 bases that match TRBD1. The CDR3 consists of 15 residues. V lost 5 bases and J lost 3; bases outside the gene matches: 6. Looked up from germline, CDR1 is SGHNT and CDR2 is YENEEA. CDR3 residues: CASSLGQGLGNTIYF. Here the CDR3 DNA reads TGTGCCAGCAGCCTCGGACAGGGCCTTGGAAACACCATATATTTT.

This clonotype was picked up many times. This chain connects TRBV5-5 to TRBJ2-5, with D perhaps matching TRBD1 (5 bases). Germline values: CDR1 SGHKS, CDR2 YYEKEE (reference sequence). The CDR3 has 13 residues. V lost 2 bases to trimming and J lost 5 bases, with 10 bases between them. The CDR3 spells CASSFWGDETQYF. CDR3 nucleotide sequence: TGTGCCAGCAGCTTTTGGGGCGACGAGACCCAGTACTTC. Using reference TRBV5-5 and TRBJ2-5 for the parts outside the CDR3, the full variable domain is DAGVTQSPTHLIKTRGQQVTLRCSPISGHKSVSWYQQVLGQGPQFIFQYYEKEERGRGNFPDRFSARQFPNYSSELNVNALLLGDSALYLCASSFWGDETQYFGPGTRLLVL.

V is TRBV29-1 and J is TRBJ1-2; D remains unclear. The V gene lost 4 bases and the J gene lost 4 bases, with 7 bases spanning the gap. Looked up from germline, CDR1 is SQVTM and CDR2 is ANQGSEA. The CDR3 totals 11 residues. The CDR3 here is CSVVRGYGYTF. The CDR3 nucleotides are TGCAGCGTTGTCCGGGGCTATGGCTACACCTTC.

V usage is TRBV25-1 and J usage is TRBJ1-2; perhaps TRBD1 as D (5 bases). V was trimmed by 8 bases and J by 4 bases, leaving 14 bases between them. Germline CDR1 is MGHDK and CDR2 is SYGVNS. This CDR3 has 13 amino acids. CDR3 loop: CASVEFGGYGYTF. The CDR3 bases are TGTGCCAGCGTTGAATTTGGGGGCTATGGCTACACCTTC.

V and J are TRBV2 and TRBJ2-7; a possible D gene is TRBD1 (6 bases). The CDR3 is 12 residues long. V was pared by 6 bases and J by 6 bases, with 12 bases between. Germline CDR1 reads SNHLY; CDR2 reads FYNNEI. CDR3 coding DNA: TGTGCCAGCAGCGCACAGGGTTCCGAGCAGTACTTC. Amino acid sequence: CASSAQGSEQYF.

This chain connects TRBV29-1 to TRBJ2-6; possible D gene TRBD1, 5 bases. The V gene's germline CDR1 is SQVTM and CDR2 ANQGSEA. The CDR3 sequence is 14 residues long. V lost 2 bases to trimming and J lost 1 base, with 6 bases between them. CDR3 residues: CSVEPGSGANVLTF. The CDR3 DNA reads TGCAGCGTTGAACCAGGGTCTGGGGCCAACGTCCTGACTTTC.

Remarks on this clonotype: Because it lacks the conserved phenylalanine or tryptophan at the end, this CDR3 is likely a read error. No DNA is shown, since the ends of the CDR3 on it are uncertain; the CDR3 is the one TCRdb lists. The chain links TRBV25-1 to TRBJ2-2; the table's D call TRBD1 went unverified against the DNA. Germline V gene lookup returns CDR1 MGHDK and CDR2 SYGVNS. The CDR3 has 13 amino acids, counting both end residues. This chain's CDR3 is CASRGQGHRGAVV.

The chain links TRBV29-1 to TRBJ1-6, with 7 bases matching TRBD1. Trimming cost V 8 bases and J 9 bases; bases outside gene matches: 13. This CDR3 has 14 residues. The germline V gene has CDR1 SQVTM and CDR2 ANQGSEA. CDR3 protein: CSPDGTVRPSPLHF. In DNA, the CDR3 is TGCAGCCCAGATGGGACAGTCCGGCCTTCACCCCTCCACTTT.